The source of this TCR beta chain is a study of spatial heterogeneity in lung cancer. Study results and caveats: Mutation counts in tumors were tracked by counts of expanded intratumoral alpha and beta TCRs.

TCRdb independently ran MiXCR on the 5' RACE reads; one entry per CDR3 protein. The sample shows 10,000 or so distinct CDR3 sequences, 8.7% of them seen only once. Comment on this clonotype: The antigen remains unidentified.

CDR3 length equals 15 residues. After removal of 3 bases from V and 3 bases from J, the junction contained 6 bases not matched to a gene. The V gene's germline CDR1 is MGHRA and CDR2 YSYEKL. Described time point: sample taken at primary tumor resection. Sequencing used lung tumor tissue, obtained at surgery. This TCR was sampled from a female donor with early-stage non-small cell lung cancer. The chain uses TRBV4-1 and TRBJ2-7; 9 positions agree with TRBD1. CDR3 region: CASSQPGQGVYEQYF. The DNA for the CDR3 is TGCGCCAGCAGCCAGCCGGGACAGGGAGTCTACGAGCAGTACTTC.